The 29 T cell receptor beta chains below come from one sample, sequenced in a study of CXCR3-negative and CXCR3-positive naive CD8 T cells (dated by TCRdb to about 2019). Findings and caveats that apply to the study as a whole: TRB CDR3s from CXCR3-positive naive cells showed higher hydrophobicity (lower Kidera factor 4), lower energy, and higher strength and volume indices than CXCR3-negative naive cells.

Data came from a NextSeq 550. The Human TCR Profiling Kit (MiLaboratory) was used to prepare UMI-labeled 5' RACE TRB cDNA libraries. TCRdb reprocessed the public reads and reports one entry per CDR3 protein sequence, without DNA. The table for this sample records about 98,000 distinct CDR3 sequences. Around 0.99% of the sample goes to the ten largest clones. These receptors' targets are unknown. Sequencing input: naive CXCR3+ CD8+ T cells from blood. Explained via the paper, the cell subset or site label denotes: CD45RO-CCR7+CD27+CD95- naive CD8+ T cells expressing CXCR3 (TNR3+). These receptors came from a human donor in good health. Some clones in this sample may be carry-over from other donors' samples.

The chain couples TRBV7-9 to TRBJ1-4; TCRdb selects TRBD1, and the lack of DNA leaves this call unchecked. The CDR3 loop spans 14 amino acids. Germline V lookup: CDR1 SEHNR, CDR2 FQNEAQ (reference sequence). This CDR3 reads CASSRGQSSEKLFF.

The CDR3 loop reads CASSSWTGAEQYF. V and J are TRBV7-3 and TRBJ2-7; lacking DNA, the TRBD1 call made by TCRdb goes unchecked. The germline V gene has CDR1 SGHTA and CDR2 FQGTGA. CDR3 length: 13 residues. Supplemented by reference TRBV7-3 and TRBJ2-7, the full variable domain reads GAGVSQTPSNKVTEKGKYVELRCDPISGHTALYWYRQSLGQGPEFLIYFQGTGAADDSGLPNDRFFAVRPEGSVSTLKIQRTERGDSAVYLCASSSWTGAEQYFGPGTRLTVT.

The genes are TRBV3-1 and TRBJ1-4. CDR1 is LGHDT, CDR2 YNNKEL, per germline (reference sequence). This CDR3 spans 15 amino acids. The CDR3 is CASSQDVSRNEKLFF.

This chain links TRBV29-1 with TRBJ1-3. The CDR3 sequence is 11 residues long. The V gene's germline CDR1 is SQVTM and CDR2 ANQGSEA. The CDR3: CSVESGNTIYF.

The chain couples TRBV12-3 or TRBV12-4 to TRBJ1-1; TCRdb reports TRBD1, a call that lacks DNA to check it against. The length of the CDR3 is 12 residues. The CDR3 sequence: CASSPGGLEAFF.

The chain uses TRBV25-1 and TRBJ2-7. The CDR3 consists of 13 residues. Germline values: CDR1 MGHDK, CDR2 SYGVNS. CDR3 region: CASSAAESYEQYF.

This chain joins TRBV4-2 and TRBJ2-2; without DNA, the TCRdb call of TRBD2 cannot be checked. There are 14 residues in the CDR3. CDR1 is LGHNA and CDR2 is YNFKEQ in the germline V gene. The CDR3 spells CASSPKRESGELFF.

The chain has TRBV5-1 and TRBJ2-7; TCRdb's D call of TRBD1 is untestable without DNA. The CDR3 contains 15 residues. Looked up from germline, CDR1 is SGHRS and CDR2 is YFSETQ. The CDR3: CASRVSGGASYEQYF.

V is TRBV7-2 and J is TRBJ2-5. CDR3 size: 16 residues. The V gene's germline CDR1 is SGHTA and CDR2 FQGNSA. The CDR3 sequence is CASSLGTSVSQETQYF.

The chain is built from TRBV20-1 and TRBJ2-7; there is no DNA to check the TCRdb D call of TRBD1. This CDR3 region has 17 residues. Looked up from germline, CDR1 is DFQATT and CDR2 is SNEGSKA (reference sequence). The CDR3 is CSARDSSEAGVVYEQYF.

V and J are TRBV28 and TRBJ2-7; TCRdb returns TRBD1, unconfirmable since there is no DNA. Germline loops: CDR1 MDHEN, CDR2 SYDVKM. The CDR3 has 15 amino acids. CDR3 sequence reads: CASSILLGQVYEQYF. The variable domain in full, with the rest retrieved from reference TRBV28 and TRBJ2-7, is DVKVTQSSRYLVKRTGEKVFLECVQDMDHENMFWYRQDPGLGLRLIYFSYDVKMKEKGDIPEGYSVSREKKERFSLILESASTNQTSMYLCASSILLGQVYEQYFGPGTRLTVT.

This sequence joins TRBV28 and TRBJ1-1. The CDR3 contains 14 residues. The germline gives CDR1 MDHEN, CDR2 SYDVKM. CDR3 in amino acids: CASSLVVRDTEAFF.

J is TRBJ1-4 and V is TRBV6-2 or TRBV6-3. The CDR3 extends over 11 amino acids. Germline V gives CDR1 MNHEY, CDR2 SVGEGT. The CDR3 loop reads CASSSMEKLFF.

CDR3 residues: CASSQDGWTGSFQPQHF. The chain joins TRBV4-3 to TRBJ1-5; TCRdb outputs TRBD1, but without DNA this stays unchecked. This CDR3 is built from 17 residues. Germline values: CDR1 LGHNA, CDR2 YSLEER.

J is TRBJ2-7 and V is TRBV11-2. The CDR3 is 12 amino acids. The germline gives CDR1 SGHAT, CDR2 FQNNGV. The CDR3 sequence is CASSPQIGEQYF.

The gene calls are TRBV12-3 or TRBV12-4 and TRBJ2-6; TCRdb reports TRBD1, a call that lacks DNA to check it against. This CDR3 comprises 14 residues. The CDR3 loop is CASSPLSGANVLTF.

The genes are TRBV2 and TRBJ2-7; TCRdb calls TRBD1, which cannot be checked without DNA. Germline loops: CDR1 SNHLY, CDR2 FYNNEI. The CDR3 covers 14 residues. CDR3 sequence reads: CASLPGQGSYEQYF. Full variable domain (missing parts from reference TRBV2 and TRBJ2-7): EPEVTQTPSHQVTQMGQEVILRCVPISNHLYFYWYRQILGQKVEFLVSFYNNEISEKSEIFDDQFSVERPDGSNFTLKIRSTKLEDSAMYFCASLPGQGSYEQYFGPGTRLTVT.

CDR3 loop: CASSQDPREQNYGYTF. The genes are TRBV3-1 and TRBJ1-2. The CDR3 is 16 residues long. Germline V lookup: CDR1 LGHDT, CDR2 YNNKEL (reference sequence).

This rearrangement joins TRBV20-1 to TRBJ2-1; the TCRdb call, TRBD1, lacks DNA for checking. Germline CDR1 is DFQATT and CDR2 is SNEGSKA (reference sequence). This CDR3 is 15 amino acids long. CDR3: CSAGNRDRGYNEQFF.

This sequence joins TRBV29-1 and TRBJ2-7. The germline gives CDR1 SQVTM, CDR2 ANQGSEA. The CDR3 sequence is 16 residues long. The chain's CDR3 is CSVEGSISRNSYEQYF.

This rearrangement joins TRBV7-2 to TRBJ2-7; the TCRdb call, TRBD1, lacks DNA for checking. The CDR3 is 12 amino acids. Germline assignment: CDR1 SGHTA and CDR2 FQGNSA. CDR3 residues: CASSPPGYEQYF.

V and J are TRBV2 and TRBJ2-1; TCRdb designates TRBD2, a call that cannot be tested without DNA. This CDR3 is built from 16 residues. Germline CDR1 reads SNHLY; CDR2 reads FYNNEI. This CDR3 reads CASRSLAGGEYNEQFF. Complete variable domain (other parts from reference TRBV2 and TRBJ2-1): EPEVTQTPSHQVTQMGQEVILRCVPISNHLYFYWYRQILGQKVEFLVSFYNNEISEKSEIFDDQFSVERPDGSNFTLKIRSTKLEDSAMYFCASRSLAGGEYNEQFFGPGTRLTVL.

The V and J genes are TRBV6-1 and TRBJ2-7; TCRdb names TRBD2, which stays unverified in the absence of DNA. The CDR3 runs 15 residues. CDR1 and CDR2 (germline): MNHNS, SASEGT. CDR3 protein: CASSEEISGSYEQYF.

The chain is built from TRBV7-3 and TRBJ2-1; TCRdb gives TRBD1 as the D gene, but with no DNA this cannot be confirmed. The germline V gene encodes CDR1 SGHTA and CDR2 FQGTGA. The CDR3 length is 14 residues. CDR3 protein: CASGQGGDFNEQFF.

This chain connects TRBV29-1 to TRBJ2-7; TCRdb lists TRBD1, though no DNA is available to test this call. The CDR3 has 13 amino acids. From germline, CDR1 is SQVTM and CDR2 ANQGSEA. CDR3 residues: CSVGGRGAYEQYF.

This chain joins TRBV7-8 and TRBJ2-7; as DNA is missing, the TRBD1 call by TCRdb cannot be tested. The CDR3 sequence is 16 residues long. From germline, CDR1 is SGHVS and CDR2 FQNEAQ. CDR3 in amino acids: CASSSRGRDGTYEQYF.

This chain uses TRBV4-2 with TRBJ2-2; the D gene TCRdb calls, TRBD1, cannot be checked with no DNA. This CDR3 spans 15 amino acids. CDR1 and CDR2 from the germline V gene are LGHNA and YNFKEQ. CDR3: CASSHGQTNTGELFF.

The chain employs TRBV29-1 and TRBJ1-1; TCRdb lists TRBD1, though no DNA is available to test this call. Germline assignment: CDR1 SQVTM and CDR2 ANQGSEA. The CDR3 is made up of 14 amino acids. CDR3 amino acids: CSVRGGRLNTEAFF.

J is TRBJ2-7 and V is TRBV3-1; absent DNA, TCRdb's TRBD2 call cannot be checked. The CDR3 is 16 residues long. Germline-derived CDR1 and CDR2 are LGHDT and YNNKEL (reference sequence). The CDR3 loop reads CASSQDEGRETYEQYF.